This record concerns one TCR beta chain sequence. Some clones are missing from TCRdb's copy, which holds only in-frame ones; the method was immunoSEQ multiplex PCR. The sample contains approximately 70,000 clones, approximately 90% of which appear only once. V lost 4 bases, J lost 4 bases, and 11 bases lay in between. Germline CDR1 and CDR2: MDHEN and SYDVKM. The CDR3 runs to 13 residues. The sample belongs to a study of control samples from healthy donors and cancer patients. The receptor was isolated from a man aged 60-69 years with colorectal cancer. Sequencing was performed on PBMCs. The chain links TRBV28 to TRBJ2-7; the D call may be TRBD1 or TRBD2 (6 bases each). The CDR3 here is CASSSGARYEQYF. In DNA, the CDR3 is TGTGCCAGCAGTTCGGGGGCCAGGTACGAGCAGTACTTC.